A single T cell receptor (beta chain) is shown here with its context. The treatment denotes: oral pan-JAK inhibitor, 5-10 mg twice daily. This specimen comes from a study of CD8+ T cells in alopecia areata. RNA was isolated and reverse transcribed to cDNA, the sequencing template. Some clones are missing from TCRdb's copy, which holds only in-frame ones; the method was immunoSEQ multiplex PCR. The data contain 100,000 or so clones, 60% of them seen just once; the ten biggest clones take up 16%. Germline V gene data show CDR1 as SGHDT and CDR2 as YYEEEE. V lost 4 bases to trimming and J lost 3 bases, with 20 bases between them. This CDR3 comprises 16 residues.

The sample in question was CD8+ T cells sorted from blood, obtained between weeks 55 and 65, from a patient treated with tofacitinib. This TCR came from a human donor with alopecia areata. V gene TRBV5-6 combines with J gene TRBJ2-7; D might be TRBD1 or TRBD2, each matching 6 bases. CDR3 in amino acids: CASSPNQGWRVYEQYF. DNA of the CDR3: TGTGCCAGCAGCCCCAATCAGGGGTGGAGGGTCTACGAGCAGTACTTC.